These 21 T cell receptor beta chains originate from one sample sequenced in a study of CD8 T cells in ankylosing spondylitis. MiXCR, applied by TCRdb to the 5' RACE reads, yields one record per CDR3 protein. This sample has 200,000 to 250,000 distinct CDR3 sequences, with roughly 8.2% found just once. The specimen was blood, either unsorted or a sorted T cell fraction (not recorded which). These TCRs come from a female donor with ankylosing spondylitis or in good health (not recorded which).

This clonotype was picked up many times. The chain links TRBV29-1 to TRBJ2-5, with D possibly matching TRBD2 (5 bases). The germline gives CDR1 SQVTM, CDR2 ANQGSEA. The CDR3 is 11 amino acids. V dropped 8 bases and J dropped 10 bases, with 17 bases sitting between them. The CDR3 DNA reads TGCAGCCCGGCCGAGGGAGAGCGCCAGTACTTC. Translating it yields CSPAEGERQYF.

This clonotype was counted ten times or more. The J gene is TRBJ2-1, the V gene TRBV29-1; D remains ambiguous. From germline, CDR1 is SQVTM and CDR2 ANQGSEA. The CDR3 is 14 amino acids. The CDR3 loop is CSFGEKVSYNEQFF. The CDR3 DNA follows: TGCAGTTTTGGGGAAAAGGTCTCCTACAATGAGCAGTTCTTC.

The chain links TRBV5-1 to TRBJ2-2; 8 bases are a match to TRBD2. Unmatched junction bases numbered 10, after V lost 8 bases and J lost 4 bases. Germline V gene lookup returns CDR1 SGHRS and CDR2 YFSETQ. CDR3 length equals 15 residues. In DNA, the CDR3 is TGCGCCAGTAAGAGGCGGGAGGAGGGCACCGGGGAGCTGTTTTTT. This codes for CASKRREEGTGELFF. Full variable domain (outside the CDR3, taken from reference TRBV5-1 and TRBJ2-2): KAGVTQTPRYLIKTRGQQVTLSCSPISGHRSVSWYQQTPGQGLQFLFEYFSETQRNKGNFPGRFSGRQFSNSRSEMNVSTLELGDSALYLCASKRREEGTGELFFGEGSRLTVL.

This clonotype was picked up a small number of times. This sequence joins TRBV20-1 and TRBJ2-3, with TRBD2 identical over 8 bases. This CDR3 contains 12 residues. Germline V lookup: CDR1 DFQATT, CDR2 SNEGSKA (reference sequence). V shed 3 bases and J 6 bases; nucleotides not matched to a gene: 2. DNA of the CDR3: TGCAGTGCTAGCCTAGCGGGTGATACGCAGTATTTT. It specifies CSASLAGDTQYF.

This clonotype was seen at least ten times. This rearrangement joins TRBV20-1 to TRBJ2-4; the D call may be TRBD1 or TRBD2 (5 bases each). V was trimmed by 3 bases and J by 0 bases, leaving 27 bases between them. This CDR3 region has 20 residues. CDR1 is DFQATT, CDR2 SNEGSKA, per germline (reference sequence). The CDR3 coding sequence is TGCAGTGCTAGCAGGGCCCTCGGGATTGGTTTTGCCCTAGCCAAAAACATTCAGTACTTC. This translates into CSASRALGIGFALAKNIQYF.

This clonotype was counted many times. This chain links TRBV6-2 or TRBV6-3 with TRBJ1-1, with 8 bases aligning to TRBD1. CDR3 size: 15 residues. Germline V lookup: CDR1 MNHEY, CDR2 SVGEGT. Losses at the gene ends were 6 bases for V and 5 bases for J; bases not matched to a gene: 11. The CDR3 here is CASRYDPDRVTEAFF. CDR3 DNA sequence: TGTGCCAGCAGGTACGACCCGGACAGGGTTACTGAAGCTTTCTTT.

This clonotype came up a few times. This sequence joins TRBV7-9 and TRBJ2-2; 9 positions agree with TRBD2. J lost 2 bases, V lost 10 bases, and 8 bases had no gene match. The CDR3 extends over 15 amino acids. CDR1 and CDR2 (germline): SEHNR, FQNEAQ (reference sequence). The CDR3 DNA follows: TGTGCCACCCGAGGGGGACTAGCAAACACCGGGGAGCTGTTTTTT. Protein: CATRGGLANTGELFF.

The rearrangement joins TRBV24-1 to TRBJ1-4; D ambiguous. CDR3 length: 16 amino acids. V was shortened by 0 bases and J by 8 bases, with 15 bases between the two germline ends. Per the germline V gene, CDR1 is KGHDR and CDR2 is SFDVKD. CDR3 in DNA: TGTGCCACCAGTGATTTGCTTCCGGGTGGCGAAGAAAAACTGTTTTTT. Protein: CATSDLLPGGEEKLFF.

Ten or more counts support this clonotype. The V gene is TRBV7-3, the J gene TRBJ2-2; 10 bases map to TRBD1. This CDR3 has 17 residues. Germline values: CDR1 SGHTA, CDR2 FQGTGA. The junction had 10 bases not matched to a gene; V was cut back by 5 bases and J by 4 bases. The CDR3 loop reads CASSAKSRDRGTGELFF. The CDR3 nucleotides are TGTGCCAGCAGCGCGAAATCTAGGGACAGGGGCACCGGGGAGCTGTTTTTT.

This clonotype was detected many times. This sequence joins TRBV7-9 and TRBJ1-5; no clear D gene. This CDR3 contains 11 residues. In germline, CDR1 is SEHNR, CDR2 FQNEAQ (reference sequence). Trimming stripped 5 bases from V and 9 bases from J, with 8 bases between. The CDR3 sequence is CASSGRGPQHF. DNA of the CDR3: TGTGCCAGCAGCGGCAGAGGGCCCCAGCATTTT.

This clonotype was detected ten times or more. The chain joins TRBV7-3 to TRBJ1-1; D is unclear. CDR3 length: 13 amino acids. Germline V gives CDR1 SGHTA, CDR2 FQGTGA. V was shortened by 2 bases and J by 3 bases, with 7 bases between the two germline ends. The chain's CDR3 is CASSLWEHTEAFF. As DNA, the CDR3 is TGTGCCAGCAGCTTATGGGAGCACACTGAAGCTTTCTTT.

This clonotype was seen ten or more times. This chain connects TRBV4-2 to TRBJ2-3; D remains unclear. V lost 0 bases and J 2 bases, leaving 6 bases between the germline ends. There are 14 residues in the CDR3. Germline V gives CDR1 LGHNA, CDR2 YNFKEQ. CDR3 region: CASSQELLTDTQYF. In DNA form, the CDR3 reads TGTGCCAGCAGCCAAGAGTTACTCACAGATACGCAGTATTTT.

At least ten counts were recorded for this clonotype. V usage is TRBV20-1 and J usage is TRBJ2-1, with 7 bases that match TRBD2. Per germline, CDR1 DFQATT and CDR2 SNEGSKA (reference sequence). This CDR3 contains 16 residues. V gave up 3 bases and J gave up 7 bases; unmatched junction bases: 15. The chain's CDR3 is CSASGKRERWTNEQFF. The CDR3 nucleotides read TGCAGTGCTAGTGGAAAGCGGGAAAGGTGGACAAATGAGCAGTTCTTC.

Here the CDR3 reads CASSYSQEMGSPLHF. The CDR3 nucleotides read TGTGCCAGCAGTTACTCGCAGGAGATGGGTTCACCCCTCCACTTT. The chain is built from TRBV6-5 and TRBJ1-6; no reliable D call. The germline CDR1 and CDR2 sequences are MNHEY and SVGAGI. Deletions cut 0 bases from V and 9 bases from J, with 12 bases between. The CDR3 spans 15 residues.

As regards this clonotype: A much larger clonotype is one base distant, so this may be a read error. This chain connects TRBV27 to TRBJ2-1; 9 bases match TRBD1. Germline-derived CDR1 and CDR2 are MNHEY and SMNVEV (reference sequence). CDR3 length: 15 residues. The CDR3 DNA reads TGTGCCAACAGTTTTAGGACAGGGGTAGTCGATGAGCAGTTCTTC. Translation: CANSFRTGVVDEQFF.

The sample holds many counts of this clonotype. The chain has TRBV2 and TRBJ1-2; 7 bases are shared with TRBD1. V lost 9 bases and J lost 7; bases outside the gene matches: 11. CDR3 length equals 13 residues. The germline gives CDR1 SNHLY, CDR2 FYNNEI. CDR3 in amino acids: CASGGVTGAGYTF. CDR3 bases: TGTGCCAGTGGAGGGGTCACAGGGGCTGGCTACACCTTC.

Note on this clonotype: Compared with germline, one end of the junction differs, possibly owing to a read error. The CDR3 loop is CAGSLAKSFRGQMNTEAFF. The CDR3 DNA reads TGTGCCGGCAGCTTAGCGAAATCCTTTCGAGGACAGATGAACACTGAAGCTTTCTTT. This chain joins TRBV7-2 and TRBJ1-1, with a possible D match to TRBD1 (6 bases). This CDR3 is 19 amino acids long. Germline V gives CDR1 SGHTA, CDR2 FQGNSA.

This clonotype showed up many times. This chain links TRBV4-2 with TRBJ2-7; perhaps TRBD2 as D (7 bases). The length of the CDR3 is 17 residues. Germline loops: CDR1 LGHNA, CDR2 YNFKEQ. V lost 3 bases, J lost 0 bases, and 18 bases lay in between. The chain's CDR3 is CASSHRGGGSISYEQYF. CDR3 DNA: TGTGCCAGCAGCCACAGAGGGGGGGGCAGCATCTCCTACGAGCAGTACTTC.

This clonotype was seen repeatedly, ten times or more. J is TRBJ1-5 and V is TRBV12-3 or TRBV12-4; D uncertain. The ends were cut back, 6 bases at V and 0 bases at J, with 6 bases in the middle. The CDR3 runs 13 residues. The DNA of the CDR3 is TGTGCCAGCAGCCCCAGTAGCAATCAGCCCCAGCATTTT. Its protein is CASSPSSNQPQHF.

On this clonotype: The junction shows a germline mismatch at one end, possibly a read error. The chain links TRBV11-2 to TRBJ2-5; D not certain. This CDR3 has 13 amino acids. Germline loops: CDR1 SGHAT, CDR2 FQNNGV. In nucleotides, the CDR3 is TGTGCCAACAGCACTAACTCCTTGGAGACCCAGTACTTT. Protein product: CANSTNSLETQYF. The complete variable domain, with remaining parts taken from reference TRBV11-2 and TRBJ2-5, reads EAGVAQSPRYKIIEKRQSVAFWCNPISGHATLYWYQQILGQGPKLLIQFQNNGVVDDSQLPKDRFSAERLKGVDSTLKIQPAKLEDSAVYLCANSTNSLETQYFGPGTRLLVL.

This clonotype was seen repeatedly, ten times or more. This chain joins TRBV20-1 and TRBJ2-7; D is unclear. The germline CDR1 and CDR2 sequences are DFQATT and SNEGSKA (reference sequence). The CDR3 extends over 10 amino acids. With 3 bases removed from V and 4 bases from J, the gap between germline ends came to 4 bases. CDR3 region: CSARIYEQYF. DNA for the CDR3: TGCAGTGCTAGGATATACGAGCAGTACTTC.